This TCR beta chain is from a study of blood T cell repertoires in COVID-19. The method was immunoSEQ multiplex PCR; TCRdb's version includes in-frame clones alone and lacks a portion of them. This sample has approximately 190,000 clones, with over 80% found just once. Sequencing used PBMCs or T cells enriched from blood (not recorded which). The TCR comes from a woman in her thirties who had been exposed to COVID-19.

CDR3 bases: TGTGCCAGCAGCCGGGACAACCGCCAAGAGACCCAGTACTTC. Protein: CASSRDNRQETQYF. The gene calls are TRBV6-5 and TRBJ2-5; weak D call: TRBD1 (6 bases). CDR3 length: 14 amino acids. Germline V CDR1 and CDR2: MNHEY, SVGAGI. The V gene lost 6 bases and the J gene lost 1 base, with 12 bases spanning the gap.